A single sample gave rise to the 2 T cell receptor beta chains below, sequenced in a study of cytomegalovirus exposure and HLA in healthy donors. The PCR employed 60 Vbeta primers together with 13 Jbeta primers. Sequencing was performed with immunoSEQ multiplex PCR; in TCRdb, only in-frame clones are kept and a portion is missing. The repertoire consists of 100,000 to 140,000 clones, with approximately 84% occurring once and the leading ten covering approximately 2%. The sequenced sample consisted of PBMCs. Source of these receptors: a man aged 25 to 40 in good health and CMV-seronegative.

This clone was picked up a small number of times. The J gene is TRBJ2-3, the V gene TRBV7-2; D is possibly TRBD2 (6 bases). CDR3 size: 13 residues. V lost 3 bases and J 8 bases, leaving 12 bases between the germline ends. CDR1 and CDR2 from the germline V gene are SGHTA and FQGNSA. The CDR3 is CASSLGLQGTQYF. The CDR3 nucleotides read TGTGCCAGCAGCTTGGGACTCCAGGGTACGCAGTATTTT.

The rearrangement uses TRBV2 and TRBJ1-5, with D hard to call. V lost 6 bases and J 2 bases, leaving 5 bases between the germline ends. Germline V gene lookup returns CDR1 SNHLY and CDR2 FYNNEI. The CDR3 totals 12 residues. CDR3 sequence (DNA): TGTGCCAGCAGGGAGGGCAATCAGCCCCAGCATTTT. Its protein is CASREGNQPQHF.